The table lists the clone carrying this T cell receptor beta chain with a few counts. From germline, CDR1 is SGHRS and CDR2 YFSETQ. The trim removed 0 bases at V and 0 bases at J, leaving 3 bases unmatched. This CDR3 is 16 amino acids long. TCRbeta library preparation incorporated unique molecular identifiers. TCRdb re-derived calls from the PCR reads in MiXCR, one entry per CDR3 protein. The data show around 400,000 distinct CDR3 sequences, about a tenth seen once. The sample originates from a study of T-cell reconstitution after alpha-beta-depleted transplantation in children. The source is a human donor who donated a stem cell graft to a child with acute myeloid leukemia. Sample: PBMCs from the stem cell graft donor, taken from the stem cell graft. The chain combines TRBV5-1 with TRBJ2-1; 7 bases agree with TRBD2. CDR3 loop: CASSLVGEGSYNEQFF. In DNA, the CDR3 is TGCGCCAGCAGCTTGGTGGGGGAGGGCTCCTACAATGAGCAGTTCTTC.